The present T cell receptor (beta chain) was sequenced within a study of blood T cell repertoires in COVID-19. This CDR3 spans 15 amino acids. CDR1 and CDR2 (germline): SGDLS, YYNGEE. J lost 3 bases, V lost 3 bases, and 9 bases had no gene match. Some clones are missing from TCRdb's copy, which holds only in-frame ones; the method was immunoSEQ multiplex PCR. Of over 95,000 clones detected, roughly 84% appear once; the ten largest clones hold under 2%. What was sequenced was peripheral blood. This rearrangement joins TRBV9 to TRBJ2-7; 7 nucleotides agree with TRBD1. The TCR originated in a man aged 70-80 years with active or convalescent COVID-19. The DNA of the CDR3 is TGTGCCAGCAGCGCCGGGACAGTGCATAGCTACGAGCAGTACTTC. As protein: CASSAGTVHSYEQYF. Filled out from reference TRBV9 and TRBJ2-7, the complete variable domain reads DSGVTQTPKHLITATGQRVTLRCSPRSGDLSVYWYQQSLDQGLQFLIQYYNGEERAKGNILERFSAQQFPDLHSELNLSSLELGDSALYFCASSAGTVHSYEQYFGPGTRLTVT.